These 16 T cell receptor beta chains came from one sample sequenced in a study of cytomegalovirus exposure and HLA in healthy donors. Only in-frame clones appear in the TCRdb table, and some are missing; sequencing was by immunoSEQ multiplex PCR. The data hold some 110,000 clones, with roughly nine tenths observed a single time. Sequenced material: PBMCs. The receptors here all came from a young man in good health and CMV-seropositive.

J is TRBJ1-2 and V is TRBV27; D call uncertain. The CDR3 length is 13 residues. V shed 6 bases and J shed 4 bases, with 12 bases lying between them. Per germline, CDR1 MNHEY and CDR2 SMNVEV (reference sequence). In DNA, the CDR3 is TGTGCCAGCAGCCCGCTAGGTGCCTATGGCTACACCTTC. This gives the protein CASSPLGAYGYTF.

The rearrangement joins TRBV7-8 to TRBJ1-5; 8 bases agree with TRBD1. The V segment lost 5 bases and the J segment 4 bases; nucleotides outside the gene matches: 4. This CDR3 has 14 residues. Germline assignment: CDR1 SGHVS and CDR2 FQNEAQ. CDR3 loop: CASSQTGANQPQHF. DNA for the CDR3: TGTGCCAGCAGCCAGACAGGGGCTAATCAGCCCCAGCATTTT.

The CDR3 coding sequence is TGTGCCAGTAGTATAGAAGGGACAGGGAGAAATCAGCCCCAGCATTTT. Amino acids: CASSIEGTGRNQPQHF. The chain recombines TRBV19 with TRBJ1-5; 9 bases are a match to TRBD1. Germline values: CDR1 LNHDA, CDR2 SQIVND (reference sequence). This CDR3 is 16 amino acids long. Trimming cost V 0 bases and J 4 bases; bases outside gene matches: 4.

This sequence joins TRBV9 and TRBJ1-2, with 7 bases identical to TRBD1. In germline, CDR1 is SGDLS, CDR2 YYNGEE. CDR3 size: 14 residues. V lost 0 bases and J lost 4; bases outside the gene matches: 3. CDR3 sequence reads: CASSVGNRGYGYTF. In DNA form, the CDR3 reads TGTGCCAGCAGCGTAGGGAACAGGGGCTATGGCTACACCTTC.

This rearrangement joins TRBV6-1 to TRBJ1-2; a weak D match, TRBD1 (5 bases). Trimming took 1 base from V and 3 from J, leaving 9 bases between them. The germline V gene encodes CDR1 MNHNS and CDR2 SASEGT. The CDR3 is made up of 14 amino acids. The CDR3, as DNA: TGTGCCAGCAGTGAAGGGGGCCCTGACTATGGCTACACCTTC. Translated, it gives CASSEGGPDYGYTF.

The chain joins TRBV2 to TRBJ1-3; a possible D gene is TRBD1 (6 bases). This CDR3 is 14 amino acids long. Trimming removed 9 bases at V and 0 bases at J, with 12 bases between. Per the germline V gene, CDR1 is SNHLY and CDR2 is FYNNEI. CDR3 amino acids: CASFTGLSGNTIYF. CDR3 nucleotides: TGTGCCAGTTTTACAGGGCTCTCTGGAAACACCATATATTTT.

The table lists this clone with a count of one. The genes are TRBV13 and TRBJ2-3; TRBD1 matches 8 bases. CDR1 and CDR2 (germline): PRHDT, FYEKMQ (reference sequence). V trimming: 5 bases; J trimming: 6 bases; junction bases outside the gene matches: 13. This CDR3 is built from 16 residues. The CDR3 coding sequence is TGTGCCAGCAGCCCGACAGGGGCCGCTCTCATGGATACGCAGTATTTT. It codes for CASSPTGAALMDTQYF. The whole variable domain, filled in from reference TRBV13 and TRBJ2-3, reads AAGVIQSPRHLIKEKRETATLKCYPIPRHDTVYWYQQGPGQDPQFLISFYEKMQSDKGSIPDRFSAQQFSDYHSELNMSSLELGDSALYFCASSPTGAALMDTQYFGPGTRLTVL.

The rearrangement joins TRBV6-6 to TRBJ1-2, with D perhaps TRBD1 (6 bases). The CDR3 covers 13 residues. The germline V gene has CDR1 MNHNY and CDR2 SVGAGI (reference sequence). Between the trimmed V and J ends, which lost 8 bases and 5 bases, there was a span of 15 bases. The CDR3 DNA reads as TGTGCCAGCCTGAGTGACCAGGGGTATGGCTACACCTTC. It specifies CASLSDQGYGYTF.

The chain combines TRBV4-2 with TRBJ1-6; no reliable D call. Looked up from germline, CDR1 is LGHNA and CDR2 is YNFKEQ. This CDR3 has 17 residues. The V end lost 5 bases, the J end lost 0 bases, and 14 bases lay between the germline ends. The DNA for the CDR3 is TGTGCCAGCAGCGGCCGACGAGGGAGCTCCTATAATTCACCCCTCCACTTT. Residues: CASSGRRGSSYNSPLHF.

The rearrangement links TRBV9 to TRBJ2-1; possible D gene TRBD1, 5 bases. The germline V and J ends were trimmed by 2 bases and 7 bases, with 10 bases remaining between them. The CDR3 extends over 13 amino acids. The germline V gene encodes CDR1 SGDLS and CDR2 YYNGEE. This chain's CDR3 is CASSVAGLNEQFF. CDR3 DNA sequence: TGTGCCAGCAGCGTGGCAGGGTTGAATGAGCAGTTCTTC.

The chain couples TRBV6-6 to TRBJ1-2; the match to TRBD1 covers 8 bases. The CDR3 totals 15 residues. Germline lookup yields CDR1 MNHNY and CDR2 SVGAGI (reference sequence). V trimming: 5 bases; J trimming: 3 bases; junction bases outside the gene matches: 8. The CDR3 spells CASSGDRRRHYGYTF. The CDR3 bases are TGTGCCAGCAGTGGGGACAGGCGGCGTCACTATGGCTACACCTTC.

The chain is built from TRBV19 and TRBJ2-2, with 11 bases identical to TRBD1. With V trimmed by 5 bases and J by 6 bases, 8 bases remained unmatched. Germline assignment: CDR1 LNHDA and CDR2 SQIVND (reference sequence). The CDR3 totals 16 residues. CDR3 bases: TGTGCCAGTAGTGCCCTGGACAGGGGGCAATCCGGGGAGCTGTTTTTT. Amino acid sequence: CASSALDRGQSGELFF.

The chain uses TRBV10-3 and TRBJ1-2, with TRBD1 as a possible D gene (5 bases). Trimming left V 6 bases short and J 0 bases short, with 14 bases between. This CDR3 region has 15 residues. Germline V gene data show CDR1 as ENHRY and CDR2 as SYGVKD. The CDR3 sequence is CAISGGVNTNYGYTF. The CDR3, as DNA: TGTGCCATCAGCGGGGGGGTGAATACTAACTATGGCTACACCTTC.

The rearrangement links TRBV4-1 to TRBJ1-1, with TRBD1 matching 7 bases. Losses at the gene ends were 5 bases for V and 7 bases for J; bases not matched to a gene: 13. The V gene's germline CDR1 is MGHRA and CDR2 YSYEKL. The CDR3 runs 15 residues. CDR3 sequence: CASSSRQGSGLEAFF. DNA for the CDR3: TGCGCCAGCAGCTCGAGACAGGGCAGCGGACTTGAAGCTTTCTTT.

The V call is TRBV2, the J call TRBJ2-7; 11 positions agree with TRBD1. J was trimmed by 5 bases and V by 6 bases; bases with no gene match: 3. Germline lookup yields CDR1 SNHLY and CDR2 FYNNEI. The CDR3 covers 13 residues. The CDR3 bases are TGTGCCAGCAGCGGACAGGGGGCAGACGAGCAGTACTTC. Protein sequence: CASSGQGADEQYF.

This chain joins TRBV6-5 and TRBJ2-1; the D is unclear. There are 15 residues in the CDR3. V gave up 5 bases and J gave up 2 bases, with 13 bases separating them. The germline V gene encodes CDR1 MNHEY and CDR2 SVGAGI. CDR3 protein: CASSNLRSPYNEQFF. The CDR3 DNA is TGTGCCAGCAGTAACCTCAGGTCCCCCTACAATGAGCAGTTCTTC.